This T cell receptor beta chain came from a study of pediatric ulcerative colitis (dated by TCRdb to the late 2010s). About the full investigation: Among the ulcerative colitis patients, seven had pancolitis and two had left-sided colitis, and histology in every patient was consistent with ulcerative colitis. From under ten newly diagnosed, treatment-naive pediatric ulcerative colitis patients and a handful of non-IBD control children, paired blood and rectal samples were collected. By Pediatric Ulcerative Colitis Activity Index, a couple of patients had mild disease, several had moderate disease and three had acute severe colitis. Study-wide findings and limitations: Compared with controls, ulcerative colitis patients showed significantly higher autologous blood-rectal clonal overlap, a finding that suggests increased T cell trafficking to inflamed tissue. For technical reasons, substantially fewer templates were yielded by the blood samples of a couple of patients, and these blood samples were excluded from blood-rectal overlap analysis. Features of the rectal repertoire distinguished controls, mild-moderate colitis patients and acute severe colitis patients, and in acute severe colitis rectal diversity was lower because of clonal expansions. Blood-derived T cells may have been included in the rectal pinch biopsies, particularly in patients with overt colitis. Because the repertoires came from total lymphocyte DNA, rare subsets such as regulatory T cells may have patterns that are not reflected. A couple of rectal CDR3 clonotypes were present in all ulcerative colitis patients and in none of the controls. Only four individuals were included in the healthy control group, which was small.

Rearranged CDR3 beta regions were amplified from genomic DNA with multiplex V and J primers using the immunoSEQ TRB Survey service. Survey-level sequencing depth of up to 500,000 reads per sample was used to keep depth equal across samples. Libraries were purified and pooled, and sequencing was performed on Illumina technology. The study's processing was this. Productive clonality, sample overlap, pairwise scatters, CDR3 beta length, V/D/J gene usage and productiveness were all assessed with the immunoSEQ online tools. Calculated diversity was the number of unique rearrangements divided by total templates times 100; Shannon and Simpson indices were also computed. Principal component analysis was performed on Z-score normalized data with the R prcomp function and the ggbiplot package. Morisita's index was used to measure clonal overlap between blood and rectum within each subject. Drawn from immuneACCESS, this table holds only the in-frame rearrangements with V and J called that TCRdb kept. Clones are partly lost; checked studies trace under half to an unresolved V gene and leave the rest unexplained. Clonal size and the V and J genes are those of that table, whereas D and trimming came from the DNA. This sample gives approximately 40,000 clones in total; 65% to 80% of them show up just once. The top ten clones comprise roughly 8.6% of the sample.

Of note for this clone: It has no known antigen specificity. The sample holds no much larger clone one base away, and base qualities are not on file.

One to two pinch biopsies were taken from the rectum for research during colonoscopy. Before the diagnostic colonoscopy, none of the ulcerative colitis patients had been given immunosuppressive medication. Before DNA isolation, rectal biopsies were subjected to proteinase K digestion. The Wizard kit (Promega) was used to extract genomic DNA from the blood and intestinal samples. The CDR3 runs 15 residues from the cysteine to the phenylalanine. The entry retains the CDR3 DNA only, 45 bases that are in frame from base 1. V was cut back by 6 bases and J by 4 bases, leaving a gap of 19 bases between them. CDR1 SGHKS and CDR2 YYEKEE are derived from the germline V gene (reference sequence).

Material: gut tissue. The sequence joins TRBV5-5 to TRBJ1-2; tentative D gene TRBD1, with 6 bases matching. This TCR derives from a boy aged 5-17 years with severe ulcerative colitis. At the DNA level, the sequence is TGTGCCAGCAACCTCAAGCCCAGGGGTAGCTATGGCTACACCTTC. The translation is CASNLKPRGSYGYTF.